Below are 20 T cell receptor beta chains sequenced from a single sample in a study of T-cell reconstitution after alpha-beta-depleted transplantation in children. Molecular barcoding with unique molecular identifiers was used for the TCRbeta library. TCRdb processed the PCR reads anew with MiXCR; each CDR3 protein has one entry. Of about 200,000 distinct CDR3 sequences in the sample, about 6.6% are singletons; the top ten hold 5.5%. Sequenced here: PBMCs, sampled before TCRalphabeta/CD19-depleted stem cell transplant. These TCRs come from a boy aged 2 to 10 with acute lymphoblastic leukemia, due to receive a stem cell transplant.

The J gene is TRBJ2-7, the V gene TRBV11-2; D not resolved. V shed 0 bases and J shed 2 bases, with 11 bases lying between them. The CDR3 spans 15 residues. Looked up from germline, CDR1 is SGHAT and CDR2 is FQNNGV. The CDR3 is CASSLDRGRTYEQYF. The CDR3 bases are TGTGCCAGCAGCTTAGATCGTGGTCGAACCTACGAGCAGTACTTC.

This clonotype has ten or more counts. The chain uses TRBV5-1 and TRBJ2-3; D uncertain. This CDR3 contains 15 residues. From germline, CDR1 is SGHRS and CDR2 YFSETQ. The V end was cut by 1 base, the J end by 1 base, with 10 bases between. DNA of the CDR3: TGCGCCAGCAGCTTGACCGCCCCCCGCACAGATACGCAGTATTTT. It translates to CASSLTAPRTDTQYF.

This clonotype appeared a few times. The chain joins TRBV3-1 to TRBJ2-3; maybe TRBD2 (6 bases). V was cut by 3 bases and J by 8 bases, with 12 bases left in between. Germline CDR1 is LGHDT and CDR2 is YNNKEL (reference sequence). The CDR3 has 13 residues. In nucleotides, the CDR3 is TGTGCCAGCAGCCATCCCGCCGGGGGTACGCAGTATTTT. Protein product: CASSHPAGGTQYF.

The V and J genes are TRBV9 and TRBJ2-7; D uncertain. Germline lookup yields CDR1 SGDLS and CDR2 YYNGEE. This CDR3 comprises 15 residues. Trimming cost V 0 bases and J 2 bases, with 12 bases left between them. CDR3 residues: CASSVDAGIAYEQYF. The CDR3 DNA follows: TGTGCCAGCAGCGTAGACGCAGGAATAGCCTACGAGCAGTACTTC. Complete variable domain (other parts from reference TRBV9 and TRBJ2-7): DSGVTQTPKHLITATGQRVTLRCSPRSGDLSVYWYQQSLDQGLQFLIQYYNGEERAKGNILERFSAQQFPDLHSELNLSSLELGDSALYFCASSVDAGIAYEQYFGPGTRLTVT.

This clonotype was recorded at least ten times. The V and J genes are TRBV3-1 and TRBJ2-3, with 10 nucleotides matching TRBD2. Germline CDR1 reads LGHDT; CDR2 reads YNNKEL (reference sequence). The CDR3 runs 16 residues. J gave up 6 bases and V 1 base, and 7 bases lay outside the gene matches. The CDR3 sequence is CASSQVLAGVGDTQYF. The CDR3 nucleotides are TGTGCCAGCAGCCAAGTCCTAGCGGGGGTTGGGGATACGCAGTATTTT.

The CDR3 DNA sequence: TGTGCCAGCAGTATTAAATGGAATTCACCCCTCCACTTT. Protein: CASSIKWNSPLHF. The chain recombines TRBV6-1 with TRBJ1-6, with unresolved D. Germline V lookup: CDR1 MNHNS, CDR2 SASEGT. There are 13 residues in the CDR3. V gave up 5 bases and J gave up 7 bases, with 9 bases separating them.

This chain uses TRBV6-2 or TRBV6-3 with TRBJ2-1, with 11 positions matching TRBD2. After removal of 7 bases from V and 2 bases from J, the junction contained 7 bases not matched to a gene. Per germline, CDR1 MNHEY and CDR2 SVGEGT. This CDR3 has 16 amino acids. The CDR3 is CASTRLAGLAYNEQFF. The CDR3 DNA sequence: TGTGCCAGCACAAGACTAGCGGGACTTGCCTACAATGAGCAGTTCTTC.

This clonotype was observed a handful of times. The V and J genes are TRBV3-1 and TRBJ1-1; possibly TRBD1 for D (5 bases). Germline CDR1 and CDR2: LGHDT and YNNKEL (reference sequence). This CDR3 region has 13 residues. Trimming shortened V by 0 bases and J by 11 bases, and 13 bases separated the two germline ends. The CDR3 here is CASSQDRGRSAFF. The CDR3 nucleotides read TGTGCCAGCAGCCAAGATCGGGGCCGCAGTGCTTTCTTT.

This clonotype was observed at least ten times. This rearrangement joins TRBV12-5 to TRBJ2-1; the D is unclear. This CDR3 contains 14 residues. CDR1 and CDR2 from the germline V gene are LGHNT and FRNRAP. V lost 6 bases and J lost 4, with 13 bases in between. The CDR3 DNA is TGTGCTAGTGGCGACTCTTCACAATACAATGAGCAGTTCTTC. Residues: CASGDSSQYNEQFF.

The chain employs TRBV18 and TRBJ2-1; maybe TRBD1 (6 bases). The CDR3 spans 15 residues. V lost 0 bases and J lost 7, with 13 bases in between. Per germline, CDR1 KGHSH and CDR2 LQKENI. The CDR3 DNA reads as TGTGCCAGCTCACCACCGGTCAGGGGTGGGAATGAGCAGTTCTTC. It encodes CASSPPVRGGNEQFF.

Ten or more counts support this clonotype. The J gene is TRBJ2-1, the V gene TRBV28, with D possibly TRBD1 on 6 matching bases. V dropped 6 bases and J dropped 1 base, with 13 bases sitting between them. From germline, CDR1 is MDHEN and CDR2 SYDVKM. The length of the CDR3 is 15 residues. Here the CDR3 DNA reads TGTGCCAGCAGCTATGGACAGTCATCCTACAATGAGCAGTTCTTC. The encoded protein is CASSYGQSSYNEQFF.

This clonotype has at least ten counts. J is TRBJ2-7 and V is TRBV12-3 or TRBV12-4, with D uncertain. This CDR3 contains 12 residues. V gave up 3 bases and J gave up 4 bases, with 7 bases separating them. CDR3 protein: CASSFVRYEQYF. The CDR3, as DNA: TGTGCCAGCAGTTTTGTCCGATACGAGCAGTACTTC.

In its sample, this clonotype was seen many times. The chain is built from TRBV14 and TRBJ2-1; D not certain. The germline CDR1 and CDR2 sequences are SGHDN and FVKESK. Trimming took 1 base from V and 12 from J, leaving 7 bases between them. CDR3 length equals 11 residues. CDR3 DNA: TGTGCCAGCAGCCAAGCTATGGTGCAGTTCTTC. As protein: CASSQAMVQFF.

This clonotype was detected many times. The chain has TRBV7-2 and TRBJ2-3; TRBD2 matches 14 bases. Germline lookup yields CDR1 SGHTA and CDR2 FQGNSA. V lost 1 base to trimming and J lost 2 bases; unmatched junction nucleotides: 2. This CDR3 region has 17 residues. This chain's CDR3 is CASSLGTSGGPTDTQYF. The CDR3 coding sequence is TGTGCCAGCAGCTTAGGGACTAGCGGGGGGCCCACAGATACGCAGTATTTT. The full variable domain, with the rest looked up from reference TRBV7-2 and TRBJ2-3, is GAGVSQSPSNKVTEKGKDVELRCDPISGHTALYWYRQSLGQGLEFLIYFQGNSAPDKSGLPSDRFSAERTGGSVSTLTIQRTQQEDSAVYLCASSLGTSGGPTDTQYFGPGTRLTVL.

This clonotype was picked up many times. The chain uses TRBV10-2 and TRBJ2-1; TRBD2 matches 11 bases. CDR1 and CDR2 from the germline V gene are WSHSY and SAAADI. This CDR3 region has 13 residues. J gave up 5 bases and V 6 bases, and 0 bases lay outside the gene matches. The CDR3 loop is CASRLAGDNEQFF. For the CDR3, the DNA is TGCGCCAGCAGACTAGCGGGAGACAATGAGCAGTTCTTC.

This clonotype has only a few counts. CDR3 nucleotides: TGCAGTGCTAGGGAACCCCAGGGGGACAGCTATGGCTACACCTTC. This encodes CSAREPQGDSYGYTF. The rearrangement uses TRBV20-1 and TRBJ1-2; TRBD1 matches at 7 bases. The trim removed 3 bases at V and 4 bases at J, leaving 11 bases unmatched. The CDR3 is made up of 15 amino acids. Germline V gene sequence: CDR1 DFQATT, CDR2 SNEGSKA (reference sequence).

The chain combines TRBV20-1 with TRBJ1-2, with D hard to call. This CDR3 comprises 13 residues. CDR1 and CDR2 (germline): DFQATT, SNEGSKA (reference sequence). The V end was cut by 3 bases, the J end by 4 bases, with 12 bases between. CDR3 in DNA: TGCAGTGCTAGGAAGGACCAAATCTATGGCTACACCTTC. As protein: CSARKDQIYGYTF.

This clonotype was counted many times. J is TRBJ2-2 and V is TRBV6-2 or TRBV6-3; D gene ambiguous. Looked up from germline, CDR1 is MNHEY and CDR2 is SVGEGT. The CDR3 covers 13 residues. With 6 bases removed from V and 6 bases from J, the gap between germline ends came to 11 bases. As DNA, the CDR3 is TGTGCCAGCAGCGGGTGGACCCCCGGGGAGCTGTTTTTT. As protein: CASSGWTPGELFF.

The sample holds many counts of this clonotype. V and J are TRBV5-1 and TRBJ2-5; D is unclear. V was trimmed by 0 bases and J by 2 bases, leaving 5 bases between them. CDR1 is SGHRS and CDR2 is YFSETQ in the germline V gene. This CDR3 spans 13 amino acids. CDR3 in DNA: TGCGCCAGCAGCTTGGAGACACAAGAGACCCAGTACTTC. Amino acid sequence: CASSLETQETQYF.

This clonotype appeared many times. The chain recombines TRBV5-1 with TRBJ2-7; tentatively, D is TRBD2 (5 bases). V lost 4 bases and J 3 bases, leaving 17 bases between the germline ends. The CDR3 length is 15 residues. Germline V gives CDR1 SGHRS, CDR2 YFSETQ. Here the CDR3 DNA reads TGCGCCAGCAGCCCGGGAATTGGCCCTGGCTACGAGCAGTACTTC. Protein product: CASSPGIGPGYEQYF.